Each of the 3 T cell receptor beta chains below was sequenced from the same sample in a study of cytomegalovirus exposure and HLA in healthy donors. The primer mix had 60 Vbeta and 13 Jbeta primers. Assay used: immunoSEQ multiplex PCR; TCRdb lists only in-frame clones, some missing. The data contain 210,000 or so clones, around 83% of them seen just once; the ten biggest clones take up approximately 1.5%. Sequencing input: PBMCs. These receptors originate from a girl aged 5-17 years in good health and CMV-seronegative.

CDR3 in amino acids: CASSFGGPRLTGEQYF. CDR3 nucleotide sequence: TGTGCCAGCAGTTTCGGGGGCCCACGTTTAACAGGGGAGCAGTATTTT. The rearrangement links TRBV28 to TRBJ2-3; maybe TRBD1 (7 bases). There are 16 residues in the CDR3. Trimming shortened V by 3 bases and J by 11 bases, and 24 bases separated the two germline ends. Germline V gene sequence: CDR1 MDHEN, CDR2 SYDVKM. Variable domain in full (rest from reference TRBV28 and TRBJ2-3): DVKVTQSSRYLVKRTGEKVFLECVQDMDHENMFWYRQDPGLGLRLIYFSYDVKMKEKGDIPEGYSVSREKKERFSLILESASTNQTSMYLCASSFGGPRLTGEQYFGPGTRLTVL.

This clone was seen just once. This CDR3 reads CASTRPGLGVPLHF. The DNA for the CDR3 is TGTGCCAGCACTCGCCCGGGTTTGGGAGTACCCCTCCACTTT. The chain joins TRBV6-5 to TRBJ1-6, with unresolved D. Trimming cost V 7 bases and J 12 bases, with 19 bases left between them. Looked up from germline, CDR1 is MNHEY and CDR2 is SVGAGI. The CDR3 covers 14 residues.

This clone has just a few counts. In DNA, the CDR3 is TGTGCCAGCAGCTTTACAGCCGGCGAATCCTACGAGCAGTACTTC. It codes for CASSFTAGESYEQYF. The chain combines TRBV7-2 with TRBJ2-7; D not certain. V dropped 3 bases and J dropped 1 base, with 13 bases sitting between them. Germline values: CDR1 SGHTA, CDR2 FQGNSA. The length of the CDR3 is 15 residues.